One sample yielded the 12 T cell receptor beta chains listed below, sequenced in a study of post-analysis software for immune sequencing data. Study-wide findings and caveats: With TRBV5-6, TRBV5-1 and TRBV20-1 included, about 5 TRBV segments were more frequent in patients than in controls.

Presence of unique molecular identifiers characterized the TCR beta cDNA libraries. Using its own MiXCR run on the PCR reads, TCRdb lists one record per CDR3 protein. The sample lists some 690,000 distinct CDR3 sequences, about 60% occurring once. For these TCRs, the target antigens are not known. Material: blood. The receptors shown here come from a girl aged 2 to 9 with multiple sclerosis.

The chain has TRBV7-9 and TRBJ2-4; 7 bases align to TRBD1. V lost 6 bases to trimming and J lost 3 bases; unmatched junction nucleotides: 5. Germline CDR1 SEHNR, CDR2 FQNEAQ (reference sequence). The CDR3 is 14 amino acids. The DNA of the CDR3 is TGTGCCAGCAGTCAACAGGGGTACAAAAACATTCAGTACTTC. Protein: CASSQQGYKNIQYF.

This clonotype was recorded a few times. J is TRBJ2-1 and V is TRBV7-3, with TRBD1 matching 9 bases. The CDR3 length is 15 residues. With 3 bases clipped from V and 3 bases from J, the junction kept 3 bases outside the gene matches. Looked up from germline, CDR1 is SGHTA and CDR2 is FQGTGA. The CDR3 nucleotides read TGTGCCAGCAGCTTCGGGACAGGGAACTACAATGAGCAGTTCTTC. Protein sequence: CASSFGTGNYNEQFF.

The V and J genes are TRBV7-3 and TRBJ2-1; 10 positions agree with TRBD1. V was clipped by 0 bases and J by 4 bases; unmatched bases: 6. Germline assignment: CDR1 SGHTA and CDR2 FQGTGA. The CDR3 has 17 amino acids. The DNA for the CDR3 is TGTGCCAGCAGCTTAACTCCGGGACAGGGGCGTTACAATGAGCAGTTCTTC. Translating gives CASSLTPGQGRYNEQFF.

This clonotype came up a few times. The chain carries TRBV10-3 and TRBJ1-5, with TRBD1 as a possible D gene (5 bases). Trimming cost V 3 bases and J 1 base, with 10 bases left between them. Germline values: CDR1 ENHRY, CDR2 SYGVKD. The CDR3 is made up of 15 amino acids. CDR3 sequence (DNA): TGTGCCATCAGTGACCCGGGGACGAGCAATCAGCCCCAGCATTTT. As protein: CAISDPGTSNQPQHF.

The rearrangement links TRBV7-2 to TRBJ2-3; tentatively, D is TRBD1 (5 bases). This CDR3 is 12 amino acids long. Germline assignment: CDR1 SGHTA and CDR2 FQGNSA. Trimming pared 7 bases from V and 11 bases from J, leaving 16 bases between. The CDR3 protein is CASTSSWGLQYF. The CDR3 DNA follows: TGTGCCAGCACCTCTAGTTGGGGCTTGCAGTATTTT.

The CDR3 protein is CASTRELAGTNEQYF. The CDR3 DNA sequence: TGTGCCAGCACTAGGGAACTAGCGGGGACTAATGAGCAGTACTTC. V and J are TRBV2 and TRBJ2-5; 10 nucleotides agree with TRBD2. With V trimmed by 7 bases and J by 11 bases, 16 bases remained unmatched. The CDR3 has 15 residues. Germline CDR1 and CDR2: SNHLY and FYNNEI.

The CDR3 bases are TGTGCCAGCAGCTGGGAGTCATTCCCTCAGCCCCAGCATTTT. Translation: CASSWESFPQPQHF. The V and J genes are TRBV2 and TRBJ1-5; no clear D gene. The CDR3 is 14 amino acids. V was shortened by 6 bases and J by 6 bases, with 15 bases between the two germline ends. Germline assignment: CDR1 SNHLY and CDR2 FYNNEI.

This clonotype was seen only a few times. The chain combines TRBV4-1 with TRBJ2-5; 7 positions match TRBD2. The CDR3 contains 17 residues. Per germline, CDR1 MGHRA and CDR2 YSYEKL. V was clipped by 0 bases and J by 2 bases; unmatched bases: 9. DNA of the CDR3: TGCGCCAGCAGCCAAGAGGAGGGGCTAGCGGTTCAAGAGACCCAGTACTTC. Its translation is CASSQEEGLAVQETQYF.

This chain connects TRBV20-1 to TRBJ2-3; 11 bases match TRBD2. Per the germline V gene, CDR1 is DFQATT and CDR2 is SNEGSKA (reference sequence). The CDR3 extends over 16 amino acids. With 3 bases clipped from V and 5 bases from J, the junction kept 10 bases outside the gene matches. As DNA, the CDR3 is TGCAGTGCTAGCGTAGTAGCGGGGGGGCCGATAGATACGCAGTATTTT. Translation gives CSASVVAGGPIDTQYF.

The chain couples TRBV7-9 to TRBJ1-2, with D unclear. Germline CDR1 is SEHNR and CDR2 is FQNEAQ (reference sequence). Between the trimmed V and J ends, which lost 10 bases and 6 bases, there was a span of 15 bases. The CDR3 extends over 12 amino acids. Written as DNA, the CDR3 is TGTGCCACCTCAAAGGCAGGAAATGGCTACACCTTC. As protein: CATSKAGNGYTF.

The genes are TRBV3-1 and TRBJ2-1; D gene uncertain. The V end was cut by 4 bases, the J end by 10 bases, with 11 bases between. The CDR3 sequence is 12 residues long. Germline V gives CDR1 LGHDT, CDR2 YNNKEL (reference sequence). The CDR3: CASSLPYEEQFF. The CDR3 DNA sequence: TGTGCCAGCAGCCTTCCCTACGAGGAGCAGTTCTTC.

This chain connects TRBV11-2 to TRBJ2-2; no clear D gene. Germline V CDR1 and CDR2: SGHAT, FQNNGV. The CDR3 extends over 15 amino acids. Trimming took 1 base from V and 2 from J, leaving 8 bases between them. The CDR3 coding sequence is TGTGCCAGCAGCTTAGTCCTCACTAACACCGGGGAGCTGTTTTTT. It codes for CASSLVLTNTGELFF.